Presented here are 4 T cell receptor beta chains from one specimen sequenced in a study of CD8+ T cells in alopecia areata. Extraction and reverse transcription of RNA yielded cDNA as the sequencing template. The data were produced by immunoSEQ multiplex PCR, yet TCRdb's version contains in-frame clones alone and is incomplete. The profile shows fewer than 200,000 clones, 55% to 75% of them singletons. Treatment noted: oral pan-JAK inhibitor, 5-10 mg twice daily. The sequencing here drew on CD4+ T cells sorted from blood, taken at week 24, from a patient treated with tofacitinib. The receptors were sampled from a human donor with alopecia areata.

Only a few counts were recorded for this clone. The rearrangement links TRBV29-1 to TRBJ2-3; D is unclear. V dropped 3 bases and J dropped 2 bases, with 9 bases sitting between them. In germline, CDR1 is SQVTM, CDR2 ANQGSEA. The CDR3 loop spans 13 amino acids. CDR3 nucleotide sequence: TGCAGCGTTGAGAGCCAGTACACAGATACGCAGTATTTT. Amino acids: CSVESQYTDTQYF.

The rearrangement uses TRBV30 and TRBJ1-2; the D is unclear. V lost 2 bases and J lost 4, with 8 bases in between. The CDR3 loop spans 12 amino acids. Germline assignment: CDR1 GTSNPN and CDR2 SVGIG (reference sequence). The CDR3 DNA sequence: TGTGCCTGGAGTAGGGAGGGCTATGGCTACACCTTC. This encodes CAWSREGYGYTF.

This clone has only one observation. The J gene is TRBJ2-7, the V gene TRBV7-9, with D perhaps given as TRBD1 or TRBD2 (5 bases each). Germline CDR1 is SEHNR and CDR2 is FQNEAQ (reference sequence). The CDR3 extends over 13 amino acids. With 1 base removed from V and 10 bases from J, the gap between germline ends came to 14 bases. CDR3: CASSLDGTFEQYF. The CDR3 bases are TGTGCCAGCAGCTTAGATGGGACGTTCGAACAGTACTTC.

This clone has a handful of counts. The chain has TRBV4-2 and TRBJ1-5; 7 bases agree with TRBD1. V shed 2 bases, J shed 5 bases, and the junction held 6 bases outside the gene matches. The V gene's germline CDR1 is LGHNA and CDR2 YNFKEQ. This CDR3 spans 15 amino acids. The CDR3 sequence is CASSQWSGGYQPQHF. CDR3 coding DNA: TGTGCCAGCAGCCAATGGTCAGGGGGATATCAGCCCCAGCATTTT.